There are many counts of the clone carrying this T cell receptor beta chain. Its antigen is unknown. This sample was taken from a study of metastatic and nonmetastatic thyroid tumors. In the study overall: From malignant and benign thyroid patients, repertoires in blood and in tumor or nodule tissue were compared.

Original data processing: The authors used CDR3 differences across clinicopathological groups to build a distant-metastasis classifier for papillary thyroid cancer. TCRdb re-processed the PCR reads through MiXCR. The V and J calls here are based on TCRdb, not the publication. Found here are roughly 21,000 clones, roughly a quarter of them singletons; the top ten hold roughly a fifth. The V and J ends lost 5 bases and 5 bases respectively, with 20 bases between them. The V gene's germline CDR1 is SGHNT and CDR2 YENEEA. The CDR3 length is 16 residues. Patients underwent thyroid surgery, and none had received any treatment before it. Broader study findings: In blood and tumor, TCR beta diversity was reportedly significantly higher in malignant thyroid tumors than in benign nodules.

The sequencing sample was made of blood. The V gene is TRBV11-3, the J gene TRBJ2-3; perhaps D is TRBD1 or TRBD2 (5 bases each). The clonotype originates from a female donor with papillary thyroid cancer or a benign thyroid nodule (not recorded which). Some clones in this sample may be carry-over from other donors' samples. The CDR3 is CASSQAVGHLGDTQYF. CDR3 in DNA: TGTGCCAGCAGCCAAGCGGTAGGACACCTCGGAGATACGCAGTATTTT.